The entry below describes one TCR beta chain. A read error may explain this, as a much larger clone is one base away. Using RNA transcripts as the source, TCR beta CDR3 regions were amplified. Primed by the HTBI set, a first-round RT-PCR was run on the TCR CDR3. TCRdb re-analysed the multiplex PCR reads in MiXCR, keeping a single row per CDR3 protein. The profile shows about 760,000 distinct CDR3 sequences, roughly 32% of them singletons. The CDR3 has 13 amino acids. Germline loops: CDR1 LNHDA, CDR2 SQIVND (reference sequence). These data are taken from a study of T cells in Graves' hyperthyroidism and ophthalmopathy.

The chain recombines TRBV19 with TRBJ2-5; 7 nucleotides align to TRBD1. The TCR was taken from a woman aged 40-49 years with Graves' hyperthyroidism. Input material: blood. The chain's CDR3 is CASNQGDSETRYF. The DNA for the CDR3 is TGTGCCAGTAACCAGGGGGATTCGGAGACCCGGTACTTC.